The text below deals with one TCR beta chain. In the original processing: Amplifying reference gene primers gave estimates of nucleated cell counts. Produced via immunoSEQ multiplex PCR; TCRdb's table is partial and in-frame only. V, J and clone size were drawn from that table, and D and trimming were deduced from the DNA. The sample records 70,000 or so clones, more than 75% being singletons. One Seattle source followed patients from active infection through their disease course. These data belong to a study of blood T cell repertoires in COVID-19. Background on the study: The study drew acute and convalescent COVID-19 samples from the United States, Italy and Spain.

Sample: peripheral blood. The TCR originated in a middle-aged man with COVID-19, enrolled during active disease.

In nucleotides, the CDR3 is TGTGCCAGCAAGGTGGGGCTCGGGGAGCTGTTTTTT. Translation gives CASKVGLGELFF. This rearrangement joins TRBV12-3 or TRBV12-4 to TRBJ2-2; D possibly corresponds to TRBD1 (5 bases). CDR3 length: 12 residues. V was trimmed by 7 bases and J by 7 bases, leaving 10 bases between them.